Listed here are 29 T cell receptor beta chains from one sample, sequenced in a study of cytomegalovirus exposure and HLA in healthy donors. PCR was performed using 60 Vbeta and 13 Jbeta primers. Data came from immunoSEQ multiplex PCR; TCRdb stores just in-frame clones and leaves some out. The table lists about 190,000 clones, over 70% of them singletons, with about 1.6% in the top ten. The material sequenced was PBMCs. These receptors were taken from a woman aged 18-29 years in good health and CMV-seronegative.

V is TRBV27 and J is TRBJ2-3; TRBD1 aligns across 10 bases. J was trimmed by 3 bases and V by 5 bases; bases with no gene match: 11. From germline, CDR1 is MNHEY and CDR2 SMNVEV (reference sequence). The CDR3 has 17 residues. The CDR3 is CASSRNRDRGTTDTQYF. Written as DNA, the CDR3 is TGTGCCAGCAGTCGCAACCGGGACAGGGGAACAACAGATACGCAGTATTTT.

The chain uses TRBV9 and TRBJ2-3; no clear D. V lost 3 bases and J 2 bases, leaving 7 bases between the germline ends. The CDR3 length is 13 residues. Germline-derived CDR1 and CDR2 are SGDLS and YYNGEE. Here the CDR3 reads CASSDQSTDTQYF. For the CDR3, the DNA is TGTGCCAGCAGCGACCAGTCCACAGATACGCAGTATTTT.

The chain combines TRBV28 with TRBJ2-7, with TRBD1 identical over 7 bases. The CDR3 runs to 15 residues. With 5 bases clipped from V and 2 bases from J, the junction kept 9 bases outside the gene matches. Germline lookup yields CDR1 MDHEN and CDR2 SYDVKM. CDR3 sequence (DNA): TGTGCCAGCAGTGTGCACCGGGACAGTGCCTACGAGCAGTACTTC. Its translation is CASSVHRDSAYEQYF.

This chain joins TRBV27 and TRBJ2-7; maybe TRBD1 (5 bases). Trimming took off 1 base at V and 5 bases at J, with 18 bases between the two ends. The CDR3 sequence is 16 residues long. Germline CDR1 and CDR2: MNHEY and SMNVEV (reference sequence). The CDR3 DNA sequence: TGTGCCAGCAGTTTATTCAGGGTTCTGCGACCTGACGAGCAGTACTTC. Encoded protein: CASSLFRVLRPDEQYF.

CDR3 sequence reads: CASSLQDTQYF. For the CDR3, the DNA is TGTGCCAGCAGCTTGCAAGATACGCAGTATTTT. The chain couples TRBV5-6 to TRBJ2-3; D unclear. V was shortened by 1 base and J by 5 bases, with 2 bases between the two germline ends. This CDR3 spans 11 amino acids. CDR1 is SGHDT and CDR2 is YYEEEE in the germline V gene.

This clone is a singleton in its sample. This chain connects TRBV11-2 to TRBJ2-5, with D maybe TRBD2 (5 bases). Trimming pared 1 base from V and 5 bases from J, leaving 11 bases between. The CDR3 has 14 residues. Germline V gene sequence: CDR1 SGHAT, CDR2 FQNNGV. CDR3: CASSLGGSLETQYF. The CDR3 DNA sequence: TGTGCCAGCAGCTTAGGAGGGTCGTTGGAGACCCAGTACTTC.

V usage is TRBV28 and J usage is TRBJ2-3, with 9 nucleotides matching TRBD2. With 0 bases clipped from V and 6 bases from J, the junction kept 4 bases outside the gene matches. This CDR3 spans 15 amino acids. In germline, CDR1 is MDHEN, CDR2 SYDVKM. The CDR3 DNA reads as TGTGCCAGCAGTTTATGGGGGCTAGCGGGGGATACGCAGTATTTT. It translates to CASSLWGLAGDTQYF.

This chain links TRBV2 with TRBJ1-6, with D perhaps TRBD1 (6 bases). There are 16 residues in the CDR3. Germline CDR1 is SNHLY and CDR2 is FYNNEI. The V end lost 6 bases, the J end lost 0 bases, and 12 bases lay between the germline ends. CDR3 in amino acids: CASSLGGGSYNSPLHF. The CDR3 DNA is TGTGCCAGCAGCCTAGGGGGGGGCTCCTATAATTCACCCCTCCACTTT.

The V and J genes are TRBV7-2 and TRBJ1-5; D unresolved. This CDR3 has 15 residues. The germline V gene encodes CDR1 SGHTA and CDR2 FQGNSA. Trimming took 6 bases from V and 6 from J, leaving 18 bases between them. The CDR3 nucleotides read TGTGCCAGCAGACCCGGACGGGGATCCACTCAGCCCCAGCATTTT. It specifies CASRPGRGSTQPQHF.

The CDR3 protein is CASSARGLAGFPGSTDTQYF. The CDR3 DNA follows: TGTGCCAGCAGCGCAAGGGGGCTAGCGGGGTTTCCAGGTAGCACAGATACGCAGTATTTT. The chain is built from TRBV7-3 and TRBJ2-3; 9 nucleotides match TRBD2. The CDR3 has 20 amino acids. J gave up 0 bases and V 5 bases, and 18 bases lay outside the gene matches. Germline V gene lookup returns CDR1 SGHTA and CDR2 FQGTGA.

This clone is a singleton in its sample. Other nucleotide sequences in the sample specify the same CDR3. The chain combines TRBV5-1 with TRBJ1-1, with unresolved D. The germline V gene encodes CDR1 SGHRS and CDR2 YFSETQ. Trimming cost V 1 base and J 2 bases, with 9 bases left between them. This CDR3 region has 14 residues. The CDR3 coding sequence is TGCGCCAGCAGCTTGTTCGGCGGAAACACTGAAGCTTTCTTT. This gives the protein CASSLFGGNTEAFF. Filled out from reference TRBV5-1 and TRBJ1-1, the complete variable domain reads KAGVTQTPRYLIKTRGQQVTLSCSPISGHRSVSWYQQTPGQGLQFLFEYFSETQRNKGNFPGRFSGRQFSNSRSEMNVSTLELGDSALYLCASSLFGGNTEAFFGQGTRLTVV.

The V call is TRBV6-5, the J call TRBJ1-4; D might be TRBD1 (6 bases). With 0 bases removed from V and 11 bases from J, the gap between germline ends came to 16 bases. The CDR3 runs to 15 residues. Germline CDR1 MNHEY, CDR2 SVGAGI. The CDR3 is CASSYSGGRTEKLFF. CDR3 coding DNA: TGTGCCAGCAGTTACTCGGGGGGGCGGACTGAGAAACTGTTTTTT.

This chain connects TRBV13 to TRBJ2-3; 7 bases are shared with TRBD1. Germline V lookup: CDR1 PRHDT, CDR2 FYEKMQ (reference sequence). This CDR3 has 15 amino acids. With 5 bases clipped from V and 0 bases from J, the junction kept 5 bases outside the gene matches. Written as DNA, the CDR3 is TGTGCCAGCAGCCTACAGGGGATTAGCACAGATACGCAGTATTTT. Protein: CASSLQGISTDTQYF.

This sequence joins TRBV29-1 and TRBJ1-2; TRBD1 is a possible D gene (5 bases). Germline V CDR1 and CDR2: SQVTM, ANQGSEA. V shed 2 bases and J shed 7 bases, with 8 bases lying between them. The length of the CDR3 is 11 residues. CDR3 sequence: CSVENGGGYTF. CDR3 coding DNA: TGCAGCGTTGAAAACGGGGGTGGCTACACCTTC.

Notes on this clone: It is unclear where the CDR3 begins or ends on the DNA, so no DNA is shown, and the CDR3 is as TCRdb lists it. The chain employs TRBV27 and TRBJ1-4; TRBD1 is the table's D call, not checked against the DNA. The CDR3 numbers 15 amino acids, ends counted. Germline CDR1 reads MNHEY; CDR2 reads SMNVEV (reference sequence). The CDR3 here is CASSTSTGFNEKLFF.

The chain combines TRBV9 with TRBJ2-5, with 14 bases aligning to TRBD2. In germline, CDR1 is SGDLS, CDR2 YYNGEE. The CDR3 has 18 residues. Germline trimming cut 0 bases from V and 7 bases from J; bases unmatched to any gene: 11. CDR3 protein: CASSVGEGTSGSAGTQYF. The CDR3 DNA reads as TGTGCCAGCAGCGTAGGCGAGGGGACTAGCGGGAGTGCAGGGACCCAGTACTTC.

This sequence joins TRBV5-1 and TRBJ2-7, with no clear D. Trimming shortened V by 8 bases and J by 2 bases, and 17 bases separated the two germline ends. The CDR3 is made up of 14 amino acids. The germline V gene encodes CDR1 SGHRS and CDR2 YFSETQ. The CDR3 reads CARASGEITYEQYF. CDR3 DNA sequence: TGCGCCAGGGCGTCAGGCGAAATCACCTACGAGCAGTACTTC.

This rearrangement joins TRBV6-6 to TRBJ2-7, with TRBD2 matching over 11 bases. The CDR3 extends over 15 amino acids. Germline V gene data show CDR1 as MNHNY and CDR2 as SVGAGI (reference sequence). V was pared by 4 bases and J by 4 bases, with 6 bases of the junction left unmatched. This CDR3 reads CASSSGTSGAYEQYF. CDR3 nucleotides: TGTGCCAGCAGTTCAGGGACTAGCGGAGCATACGAGCAGTACTTC.

The chain is built from TRBV28 and TRBJ2-5; 10 nucleotides align to TRBD2. Germline CDR1 and CDR2: MDHEN and SYDVKM. J lost 0 bases, V lost 5 bases, and 3 bases had no gene match. The CDR3 length is 15 residues. CDR3: CASSGSGRYQETQYF. The CDR3 nucleotides read TGTGCCAGCAGTGGTAGCGGGAGGTACCAAGAGACCCAGTACTTC.

The V call is TRBV7-8, the J call TRBJ2-5; tentatively, D is TRBD2 (6 bases). The V and J ends lost 5 bases and 4 bases respectively, with 17 bases between them. This CDR3 spans 15 amino acids. The germline V gene has CDR1 SGHVS and CDR2 FQNEAQ. Here the CDR3 reads CASSRRELSGETQYF. CDR3 sequence (DNA): TGTGCCAGCAGCCGCCGGGAGTTAAGCGGAGAGACCCAGTACTTC.

This chain joins TRBV4-1 and TRBJ2-1; 9 positions match TRBD2. V lost 4 bases to trimming and J lost 7 bases; unmatched junction nucleotides: 8. The CDR3 consists of 15 residues. The germline V gene has CDR1 MGHRA and CDR2 YSYEKL. The CDR3 is CASSPRLADANEQFF. The CDR3 nucleotides are TGCGCCAGCAGCCCACGACTAGCGGATGCAAATGAGCAGTTCTTC.

The rearrangement uses TRBV27 and TRBJ1-5, with 12 bases that match TRBD1. The CDR3 contains 17 residues. Germline lookup yields CDR1 MNHEY and CDR2 SMNVEV (reference sequence). The trim removed 5 bases at V and 2 bases at J, leaving 7 bases unmatched. CDR3 sequence (DNA): TGTGCCAGCAGTGACCGGGACAGGGGGCCCGGCAATCAGCCCCAGCATTTT. Protein: CASSDRDRGPGNQPQHF.

CDR3 loop: CASSSGQGAGQPQHF. DNA of the CDR3: TGTGCCAGCAGTTCCGGACAGGGGGCTGGTCAGCCCCAGCATTTT. The chain links TRBV2 to TRBJ1-5; 11 bases are a match to TRBD1. The CDR3 consists of 15 residues. In germline, CDR1 is SNHLY, CDR2 FYNNEI. V shed 5 bases and J 6 bases; nucleotides not matched to a gene: 6.

The V gene is TRBV7-9, the J gene TRBJ2-2; possible D gene TRBD2, 5 bases. Germline values: CDR1 SEHNR, CDR2 FQNEAQ (reference sequence). The CDR3 spans 15 residues. V lost 0 bases and J 1 base, leaving 6 bases between the germline ends. CDR3 DNA: TGTGCCAGCAGCTTAGCGGGAGAGAACACCGGGGAGCTGTTTTTT. Its protein is CASSLAGENTGELFF.

The chain uses TRBV2 and TRBJ2-1, with 9 bases identical to TRBD1. The V and J ends lost 5 bases and 1 base, in that order; junction bases with no gene match: 3. This CDR3 has 15 amino acids. Germline V CDR1 and CDR2: SNHLY, FYNNEI. CDR3 nucleotides: TGTGCCAGCAGTTTAGACAGGGGGTCCTACAATGAGCAGTTCTTC. Encoded protein: CASSLDRGSYNEQFF.

The gene calls are TRBV18 and TRBJ1-2; unclear D gene. This CDR3 has 14 residues. CDR1 and CDR2 (germline): KGHSH, LQKENI. V was trimmed by 5 bases and J by 4 bases, leaving 14 bases between them. As DNA, the CDR3 is TGTGCCAGCTCATCAGGACTGACCGGCTATGGCTACACCTTC. As protein: CASSSGLTGYGYTF. Full variable domain (outside the CDR3, taken from reference TRBV18 and TRBJ1-2): NAGVMQNPRHLVRRRGQEARLRCSPMKGHSHVYWYRQLPEEGLKFMVYLQKENIIDESGMPKERFSAEFPKEGPSILRIQQVVRGDSAAYFCASSSGLTGYGYTFGSGTRLTVV.

The rearrangement joins TRBV28 to TRBJ2-7, with D possibly TRBD2 on 6 matching bases. The length of the CDR3 is 12 residues. Trimming pared 10 bases from V and 7 bases from J, leaving 17 bases between. Germline CDR1 is MDHEN and CDR2 is SYDVKM. CDR3: CATRGILREQYF. The CDR3 nucleotides read TGTGCCACTCGGGGGATTCTGCGGGAGCAGTACTTC.

This clone was seen once. The chain links TRBV5-8 to TRBJ2-7; the D is unclear. The V gene lost 0 bases and the J gene lost 3 bases, with 10 bases spanning the gap. The CDR3 extends over 14 amino acids. CDR1 and CDR2 from the germline V gene are SGHTS and YDEGEE. For the CDR3, the DNA is TGTGCCAGCAGCTTGGCGCCAAGCCACTACGAGCAGTACTTC. Its translation: CASSLAPSHYEQYF.

This clone appeared a few times. V is TRBV19 and J is TRBJ2-1; possible D gene TRBD2, 6 bases. V lost 6 bases and J 0 bases, leaving 6 bases between the germline ends. Germline CDR1 and CDR2: LNHDA and SQIVND (reference sequence). The CDR3 has 13 residues. CDR3 bases: TGTGCCAGTAGCGGGAGCTCCTACAATGAGCAGTTCTTC. It specifies CASSGSSYNEQFF.